This is a list of T cell receptor beta chains from one sample in a study of cytomegalovirus exposure and HLA in healthy donors. Assay used: immunoSEQ multiplex PCR; TCRdb lists only in-frame clones, some missing. The sample lists roughly 280,000 clones, about 86% occurring once. Sample: PBMCs. These receptors originate from a woman between 18 and 29 years old in good health and CMV-seronegative. The CDR3 runs from the conserved cysteine through the conserved F or W. D genes are given only for firm matches. Not every row has a clone size; where given, it reads once, few, many or a size class.

V	J	D	size	DNA	CDR3
TRBV11-2	TRBJ1-6	TRBD1	.	TGTGCCAGCAGCTCCGGACAGGGGGCTTCACCCCTCCACTTT	CASSSGQGASPLHF
TRBV19	TRBJ1-5	.	few	TGTGCCAGTAGTATCCCCCAGAAGGGGCTAGGTCAGCCCCAGCATTTT	CASSIPQKGLGQPQHF
TRBV6-4	TRBJ2-3	TRBD2	many	TGTGCCAGCAGTGAGCGGGGGGGAACAGATACGCAGTATTTT	CASSERGGTDTQYF
TRBV11-2	TRBJ2-7	.	.	TGTGCCAGCAGCTTATGGGCCGGGGTGTCCTACGAGCAGTACTTC	CASSLWAGVSYEQYF
TRBV6-1	TRBJ2-7	.	.	TGTGCCAGCAGTGAACCTTACGAGCAGTACTTC	CASSEPYEQYF
TRBV28	TRBJ2-7	TRBD1	.	TGTGCCAGCAGTTCGGACATCTCGACAGGGGGCGGCGAGCAGTACTTC	CASSSDISTGGGEQYF
TRBV5-4	TRBJ2-7	.	.	TGTGCCAGCAGCTTGGACAGGGTCGTGGGTGAGCAGTACTTC	CASSLDRVVGEQYF
TRBV4-2	TRBJ1-2	.	once	TGTGCCAGCAGCCAAGATGAATATAAACTTCTCTATGGCTACACCTTC	CASSQDEYKLLYGYTF
TRBV10-3	TRBJ1-1	.	few	TGTGCCATCAGCCTACAGGGGAACACTGAAGCTTTCTTT	CAISLQGNTEAFF
TRBV9	TRBJ2-5	TRBD2	.	TGTGCCAGCAGCGCCAGCTCACTGGGGGGGAGCGTGGGAGAGACCCAGTACTTC	CASSASSLGGSVGETQYF
TRBV6-4	TRBJ1-5	TRBD1	.	TGTGCCAGCAGCCAACAGGGGGCTGGCAATCAGCCCCAGCATTTT	CASSQQGAGNQPQHF
TRBV28	TRBJ2-7	.	.	TGTGCCAGCATGCTTGTTCAGGGGAGCTACGAGCAGTACTTC	CASMLVQGSYEQYF
TRBV9	TRBJ2-7	TRBD1	.	TGTGCCAGCAGCGGAGCCGGGACAGGAGGGGGCTACGAGCAGTACTTC	CASSGAGTGGGYEQYF
TRBV19	TRBJ1-2	.	.	TGTGCCAGTAGTATTAATGTGGAGTCGTGGTATGGCTACACCTTC	CASSINVESWYGYTF
TRBV30	TRBJ1-2	TRBD1	.	TGTGCCTGTTTAGAGGACAGGGGGAGTCGGGGCTACACCTTC	CACLEDRGSRGYTF
TRBV18	TRBJ2-7	TRBD1	.	TGTGCCAGCTCACCGGGGGGGACAGGGAAGTACGAGCAGTACTTC	CASSPGGTGKYEQYF
TRBV5-1	TRBJ1-4	TRBD1	once	TGCGCCAGCAGCTTGGGCTCGGACAGGGGGGAAAAACTGTTTTTT	CASSLGSDRGEKLFF
TRBV27	TRBJ1-2	TRBD1	.	TGTGCCAGCAGTCCGAGGACAGGGCGGAACTATGGCTACACCTTC	CASSPRTGRNYGYTF
TRBV11-2	TRBJ1-5	.	.	TGTGCCAGCAGCTCTACTCAGGGTAGCAATCAGCCCCAGCATTTT	CASSSTQGSNQPQHF
TRBV29-1	TRBJ2-5	.	once	TGCAGCGTCAGGCTTCCCCCCTCAGAGACCCAGTACTTC	CSVRLPPSETQYF
TRBV2	TRBJ1-1	.	.	TGTGCCAGCAGGACCAGGGAGGGCGGCACTGAAGCTTTCTTT	CASRTREGGTEAFF
TRBV27	TRBJ2-1	TRBD1	.	TGTGCCAGCCACCGGACAGGGGATAATGAGCAGTTCTTC	CASHRTGDNEQFF
TRBV25-1	TRBJ2-7	.	.	TGTGCCAGCAGTGAGCAGAACTACGAGCAGTACTTC	CASSEQNYEQYF
TRBV20-1	TRBJ2-2	.	once	TGCAGTGCCCGGAACACCGGGGAGCTGTTTTTT	CSARNTGELFF
TRBV6-6	TRBJ1-5	.	once	TGTGCCAGCAGTTACGGGGGGACGAATCAGCCCCAGCATTTT	CASSYGGTNQPQHF
TRBV6-5	TRBJ1-1	.	.	TGTGCCAGCAACCCGGGACTATGGAACACTGAAGCTTTCTTT	CASNPGLWNTEAFF
TRBV28	TRBJ1-5	TRBD1	.	TGTGCCAGCAGTCCCGGGACAGGTACGAATCAGCCCCAGCATTTT	CASSPGTGTNQPQHF
TRBV13	TRBJ2-7	.	.	TGTGCCAGCAGCCAAATCCAGGGCTCCTACGAGCAGTACTTC	CASSQIQGSYEQYF
TRBV4-3	TRBJ1-1	TRBD1	.	TGCGCCAGCAGCGCGACAGGGCGGAACACTGAAGCTTTCTTT	CASSATGRNTEAFF
TRBV4-1	TRBJ2-1	.	.	TGCGCCAGCAGCCAAGATGGCTTTGGCAAATCCTATGAGCAGTTCTTC	CASSQDGFGKSYEQFF
TRBV6-1	TRBJ2-1	TRBD1	.	TGTGCCAGCAGTGCAGGGGGATTTACCACTGAGCAGTTCTTC	CASSAGGFTTEQFF
TRBV5-1	TRBJ1-4	.	.	TGCGCCAGCAGCCCTCAGGGGAACAGCGAAAAACTGTTTTTT	CASSPQGNSEKLFF
TRBV5-1	TRBJ2-2	TRBD1	.	TGCGCCAGCAACCTCGACAGGGGGCAGACCGGGGAGCTGTTTTTT	CASNLDRGQTGELFF
TRBV5-4	TRBJ1-1	TRBD1	once	TGTGCCAGCAGCTTGCTTACAGGGGGGAACACTGAAGCTTTCTTT	CASSLLTGGNTEAFF
TRBV29-1	TRBJ1-1	TRBD1	.	TGCAGCGTTGAAGAAGGACAGGTGGGAGCTTTCTTT	CSVEEGQVGAFF
TRBV27	TRBJ2-7	.	few	TGTGCCAGCAGCGCTCAGGGATACGAGCAGTACTTC	CASSAQGYEQYF
TRBV4-1	TRBJ1-4	.	.	TGCGCCAGCAGCCAAGTCACAGGCCTTGCAACTAATGAAAAACTGTTTTTT	CASSQVTGLATNEKLFF
TRBV19	TRBJ2-7	TRBD1	.	TGTGCCACCAGTATGGTCAAGCGGACAGGTCTAACCTACGAGCAGTACTTC	CATSMVKRTGLTYEQYF
TRBV7-2	TRBJ2-7	.	.	TGTGCCAGCAGCTTAGCGAGGGGGTCTACTGCCCAACAGTACTTC	CASSLARGSTAQQYF
TRBV27	TRBJ2-5	TRBD2	.	TGTGCCAGCAGTTTCGGTCCCTTAGCGGGAGGGACCCAAGAGACCCAGTACTTC	CASSFGPLAGGTQETQYF
TRBV9	TRBJ1-1	.	.	TGTGCCAGCAGCTTCGGACAGAACACTGAAGCTTTCTTT	CASSFGQNTEAFF
TRBV19	TRBJ2-5	.	.	TGTGCCAGTAGTCGCTTACTGCGGGAGACCCAGTACTTC	CASSRLLRETQYF
TRBV30	TRBJ1-5	.	once	TGTGCCTGGAGTCTCGGTTATAGCAATCAGCCCCAGCATTTT	CAWSLGYSNQPQHF
TRBV5-6	TRBJ1-5	.	.	TGTGCCAGCAGCCGACAGGCCAATCAGCCCCAGCATTTT	CASSRQANQPQHF
TRBV29-1	TRBJ2-7	TRBD1	.	TGCAGCGTACAAAAGACAGGGGGTGGGTCCTACGAGCAGTACTTC	CSVQKTGGGSYEQYF
TRBV9	TRBJ1-1	TRBD1	.	TGTGCCAGCAGGGACCTGACAGGGGGCGCGGAAGCTTTCTTT	CASRDLTGGAEAFF